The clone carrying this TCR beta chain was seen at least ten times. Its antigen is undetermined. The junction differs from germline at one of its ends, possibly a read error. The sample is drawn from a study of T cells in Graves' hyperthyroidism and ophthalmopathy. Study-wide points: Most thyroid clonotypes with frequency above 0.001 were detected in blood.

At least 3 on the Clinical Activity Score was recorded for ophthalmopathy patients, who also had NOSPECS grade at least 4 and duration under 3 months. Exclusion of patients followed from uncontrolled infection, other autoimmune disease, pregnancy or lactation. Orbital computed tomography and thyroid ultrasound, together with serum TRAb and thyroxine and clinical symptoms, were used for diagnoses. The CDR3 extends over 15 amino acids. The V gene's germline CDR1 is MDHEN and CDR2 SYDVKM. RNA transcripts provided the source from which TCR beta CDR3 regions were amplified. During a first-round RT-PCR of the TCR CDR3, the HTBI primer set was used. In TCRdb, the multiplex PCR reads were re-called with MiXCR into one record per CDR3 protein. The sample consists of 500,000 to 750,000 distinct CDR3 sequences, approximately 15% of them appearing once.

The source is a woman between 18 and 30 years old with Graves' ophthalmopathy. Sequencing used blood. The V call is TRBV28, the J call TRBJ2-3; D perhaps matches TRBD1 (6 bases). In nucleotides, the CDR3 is TGTGTCAGCAGGGGTGCTAGCCCCAGCACAGATACGCAGTATTTT. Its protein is CVSRGASPSTDTQYF.